These 12 T cell receptor beta chains were all obtained from the same sample, sequenced in a study of response to subunit inactivated influenza vaccine. In TCRdb, the RT-PCR reads were re-called with MiXCR into one record per CDR3 protein. The data hold about 650,000 distinct CDR3 sequences, with around 14% observed a single time. This specimen was PBMCs from blood, taken roughly 13 days after vaccination. The receptors were gathered from a middle-aged man who received an inactivated influenza vaccine.

This clonotype was counted between two and nine times. The rearrangement joins TRBV15 to TRBJ2-5; 8 nucleotides match TRBD1. Germline CDR1 LNHNV, CDR2 YYDKDF (reference sequence). The CDR3 runs 16 residues. Unmatched junction bases numbered 13, after V lost 6 bases and J lost 4 bases. CDR3 nucleotide sequence: TGTGCCACCAGAGATCTGGCAAGGACAGGGCTAGAGACCCAGTACTTC. Protein sequence: CATRDLARTGLETQYF.

This clonotype was recorded many times. The V and J genes are TRBV10-2 and TRBJ2-2, with TRBD1 as a possible D gene (6 bases). The CDR3 length is 15 residues. Trimming left V 6 bases short and J 4 bases short, with 15 bases between. The germline V gene has CDR1 WSHSY and CDR2 SAAADI. The CDR3 loop reads CASRATGSITGELFF. CDR3 nucleotide sequence: TGCGCCAGCAGGGCGACAGGTTCTATCACCGGGGAGCTGTTTTTT.

Points on this clonotype: One base away lies a much larger clone, so this may be a sequencing read error. The chain has TRBV9 and TRBJ2-3; D is uncertain. This CDR3 contains 12 residues. Germline V gives CDR1 SGDLS, CDR2 YYNGEE. V was cut by 3 bases and J by 3 bases, with 5 bases left in between. The CDR3 nucleotides are TGTGCCAGCAGCGGGTTTACAGATACGCAGTATTTT. Residues: CASSGFTDTQYF.

The chain is built from TRBV6-5 and TRBJ1-3; D uncertain. The CDR3 is 17 amino acids. V was shortened by 3 bases and J by 0 bases, with 15 bases between the two germline ends. Germline V gene data show CDR1 as MNHEY and CDR2 as SVGAGI. For the CDR3, the DNA is TGTGCCAGCAGTTATGTGACACCCATCCACTCTGGAAACACCATATATTTT. This codes for CASSYVTPIHSGNTIYF.

This clonotype was seen a few times. The chain carries TRBV24-1 and TRBJ2-7; 7 nucleotides agree with TRBD2. The germline V gene encodes CDR1 KGHDR and CDR2 SFDVKD. This CDR3 has 16 residues. V lost 4 bases to trimming and J lost 2 bases; unmatched junction nucleotides: 10. Here the CDR3 DNA reads TGTGCCACCAGTGACCCAAGCGGGGAGAGACCCTACGAGCAGTACTTC. Translated: CATSDPSGERPYEQYF.

The V and J genes are TRBV15 and TRBJ2-7, with D tentatively TRBD1 (5 bases). V dropped 2 bases and J dropped 4 bases, with 9 bases sitting between them. Germline CDR1 is LNHNV and CDR2 is YYDKDF (reference sequence). The CDR3 is made up of 13 amino acids. CDR3 in DNA: TGTGCCACCAGCAGACCCCAGGGTTACGAGCAGTACTTC. The encoded protein is CATSRPQGYEQYF.

This clonotype was found a few times. The chain has TRBV6-2 or TRBV6-3 and TRBJ2-7, with D uncertain. CDR1 is MNHEY and CDR2 is SVGEGT in the germline V gene. V was trimmed by 7 bases and J by 5 bases, leaving 15 bases between them. This CDR3 has 13 amino acids. The DNA for the CDR3 is TGTGCCAGCATGCTAACCTTCTATGACGAGCAGTACTTC. It encodes CASMLTFYDEQYF.

The chain couples TRBV5-1 to TRBJ2-1, with D perhaps matching TRBD2 (6 bases). Trimming cost V 3 bases and J 0 bases, with 10 bases left between them. The length of the CDR3 is 15 residues. CDR1 and CDR2 from the germline V gene are SGHRS and YFSETQ. The DNA for the CDR3 is TGCGCCAGCAGCTGGGGGAGGAGCTCCTACAATGAGCAGTTCTTC. Its protein is CASSWGRSSYNEQFF.

J is TRBJ2-3 and V is TRBV7-9; 7 nucleotides align to TRBD2. CDR1 and CDR2 from the germline V gene are SEHNR and FQNEAQ (reference sequence). The CDR3 covers 15 residues. V shed 4 bases and J 2 bases; nucleotides not matched to a gene: 6. The CDR3 region is CASSSLTSDTDTQYF. CDR3 nucleotides: TGTGCCAGCAGCTCGCTTACTAGCGACACAGATACGCAGTATTTT.

Only a few counts were recorded for this clonotype. V is TRBV11-2 and J is TRBJ2-5; D could derive from TRBD1 or TRBD2 (6 bases each). The germline V gene encodes CDR1 SGHAT and CDR2 FQNNGV. The CDR3 loop spans 15 amino acids. The germline V and J ends were trimmed by 6 bases and 5 bases, with 19 bases remaining between them. CDR3 DNA: TGTGCCAGCAGAGGGGGTAGGGGGGCTCGCGAGACCCAGTACTTC. Residues: CASRGGRGARETQYF.

This clonotype has just one count. The rearrangement joins TRBV28 to TRBJ2-3; D is unclear. The length of the CDR3 is 14 residues. Between the trimmed V and J ends, which lost 6 bases and 1 base, there was a span of 11 bases. Germline loops: CDR1 MDHEN, CDR2 SYDVKM. The CDR3 region has the DNA TGTGCCAGCAGGTCGCCAGGAGGCACAGATACGCAGTATTTT. Its translation is CASRSPGGTDTQYF.

This clonotype was seen only a few times. This sequence joins TRBV20-1 and TRBJ2-1; TRBD2 matches 11 bases. The CDR3 runs 14 residues. Per the germline V gene, CDR1 is DFQATT and CDR2 is SNEGSKA (reference sequence). The J segment lost 6 bases and the V segment lost 5 bases, leaving 6 bases of the junction unmatched. The CDR3 DNA sequence: TGCAGTGCTCAGGGGACTAGCGGAGCCAATGAGCAGTTCTTC. It is translated as CSAQGTSGANEQFF.